A selection of T cell receptor beta chains follows, all from one sample in a study of shared clonotypes between healthy human individuals. Profiling relied on immunoSEQ multiplex PCR, and the TCRdb table lists in-frame clones only, not all of them. The repertoire holds about a million clones, roughly 80% seen once, with about 1.4% in the top ten. Source material: memory CD4+ T cells sorted from blood. The receptors were gathered from a man younger than 35 in good health. CDR3s include the opening cysteine and the closing phenylalanine or tryptophan. Fields, in order: D gene, J gene, V gene, clone size, CDR3 protein, CDR3 DNA. A D gene is named only where the DNA matches it firmly. The size entry is marked missing in some rows and otherwise reads once, few, many or a size class.

-	TRBJ2-1	TRBV11-2	-	CASSLNSGAANEQFF	TGTGCCAGCAGCTTAAACTCGGGAGCAGCCAATGAGCAGTTCTTC
-	TRBJ1-2	TRBV28	-	CASSLRTNYGYTF	TGTGCCAGCAGTTTACGGACAAACTATGGCTACACCTTC
-	TRBJ1-5	TRBV9	few	CASSVGQGNQPQHF	TGTGCCAGCAGCGTAGGACAGGGCAATCAGCCCCAGCATTTT
TRBD1	TRBJ1-6	TRBV19	once	CASSDPGTGRNSPLHF	TGTGCCAGTAGCGATCCCGGGACAGGGCGTAATTCACCCCTCCACTTT
TRBD2	TRBJ2-1	TRBV28	-	CASKVSSGGEWFF	TGTGCCAGCAAAGTTTCTAGCGGGGGGGAATGGTTCTTC
TRBD1	TRBJ1-2	TRBV6-1	-	CASSGGQGAYGYTF	TGTGCCAGCAGTGGGGGACAGGGCGCGTATGGCTACACCTTC
-	TRBJ1-2	TRBV30	-	CAWSVSLQANYGYTF	TGTGCCTGGAGTGTGTCCCTCCAAGCTAACTATGGCTACACCTTC
TRBD2	TRBJ2-5	TRBV18	-	CASSLYGPGGETQYF	TGTGCCAGCTCACTCTACGGGCCGGGAGGCGAGACCCAGTACTTC
-	TRBJ2-5	TRBV7-2	-	CASSLQHQETQYF	TGTGCCAGCAGCTTACAGCATCAGGAGACCCAGTACTTC
TRBD1	TRBJ1-3	TRBV10-3	-	CAIRGDSGVTIYF	TGTGCCATCAGAGGGGACAGCGGAGTCACCATATATTTT